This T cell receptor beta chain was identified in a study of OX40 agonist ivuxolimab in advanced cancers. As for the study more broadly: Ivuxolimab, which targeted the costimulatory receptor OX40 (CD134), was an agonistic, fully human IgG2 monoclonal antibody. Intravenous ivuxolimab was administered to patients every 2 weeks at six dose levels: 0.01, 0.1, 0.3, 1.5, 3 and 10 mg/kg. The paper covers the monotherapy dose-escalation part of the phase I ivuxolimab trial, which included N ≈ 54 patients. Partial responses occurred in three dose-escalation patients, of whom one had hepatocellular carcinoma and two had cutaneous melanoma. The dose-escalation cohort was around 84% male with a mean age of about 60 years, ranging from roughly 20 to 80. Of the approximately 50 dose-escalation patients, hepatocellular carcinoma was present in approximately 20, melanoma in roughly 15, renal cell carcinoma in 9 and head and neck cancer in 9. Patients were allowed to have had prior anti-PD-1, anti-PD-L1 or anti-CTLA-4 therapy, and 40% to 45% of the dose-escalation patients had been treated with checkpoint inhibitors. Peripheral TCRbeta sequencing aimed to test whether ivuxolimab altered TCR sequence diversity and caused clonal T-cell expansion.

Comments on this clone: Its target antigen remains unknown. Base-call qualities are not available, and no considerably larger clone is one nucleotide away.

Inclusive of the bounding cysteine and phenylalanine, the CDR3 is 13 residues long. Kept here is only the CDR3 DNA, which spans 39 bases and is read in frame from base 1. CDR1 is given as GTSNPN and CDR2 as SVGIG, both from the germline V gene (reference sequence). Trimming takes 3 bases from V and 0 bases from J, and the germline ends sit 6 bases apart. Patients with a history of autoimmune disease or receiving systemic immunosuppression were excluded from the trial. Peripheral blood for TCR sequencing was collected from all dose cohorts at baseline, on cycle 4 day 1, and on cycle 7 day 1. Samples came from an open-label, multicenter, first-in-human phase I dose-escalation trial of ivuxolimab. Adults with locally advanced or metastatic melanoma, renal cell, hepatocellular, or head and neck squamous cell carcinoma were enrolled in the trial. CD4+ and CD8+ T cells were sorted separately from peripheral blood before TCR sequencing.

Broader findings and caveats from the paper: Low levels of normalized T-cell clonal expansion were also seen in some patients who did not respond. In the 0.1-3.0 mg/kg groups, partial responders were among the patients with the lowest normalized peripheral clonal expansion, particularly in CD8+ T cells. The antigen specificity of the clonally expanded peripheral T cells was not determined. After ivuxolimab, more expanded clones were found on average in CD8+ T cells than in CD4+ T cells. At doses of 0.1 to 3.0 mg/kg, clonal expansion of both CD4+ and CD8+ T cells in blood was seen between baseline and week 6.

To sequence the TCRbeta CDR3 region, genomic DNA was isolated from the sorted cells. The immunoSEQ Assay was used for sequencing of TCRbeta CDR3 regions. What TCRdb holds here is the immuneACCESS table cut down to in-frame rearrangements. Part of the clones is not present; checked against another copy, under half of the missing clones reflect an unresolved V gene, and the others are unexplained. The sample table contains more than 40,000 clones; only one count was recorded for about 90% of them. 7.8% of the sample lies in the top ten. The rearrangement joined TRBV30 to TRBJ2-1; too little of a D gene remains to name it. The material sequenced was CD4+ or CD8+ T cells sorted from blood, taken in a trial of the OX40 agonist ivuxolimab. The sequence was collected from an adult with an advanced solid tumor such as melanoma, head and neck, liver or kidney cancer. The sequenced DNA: TGTGCCTGGAGCCCCTCCTCCTACAATGAGCAGTTCTTC. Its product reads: CAWSPSSYNEQFF.